The next 11 T cell receptor beta chains were all read from a single sample in a study of metastatic and nonmetastatic thyroid tumors. No treatment of any kind had been given to any patient before thyroid surgery. TCRdb re-analyzed the PCR reads using MiXCR. The table shows 30,000 to 40,000 clones, with approximately 16% occurring only once. The sequenced material came from blood. The receptor set was obtained from a male donor with papillary thyroid cancer or a benign thyroid nodule (not recorded which). Some clones in this sample may be carry-over from other donors' samples.

The sample holds many counts of this clone. The V gene is TRBV20-1, the J gene TRBJ2-3; possible D gene TRBD1, 5 bases. The germline V gene encodes CDR1 DFQATT and CDR2 SNEGSKA (reference sequence). The CDR3 is 12 amino acids. The CDR3 loop is CSPWTRTDTQYF. The CDR3 bases are TGCAGCCCCTGGACACGCACAGATACGCAGTATTTT.

This clone occurred many times. The sample contains more than one DNA sequence encoding this CDR3. This chain connects TRBV29-1 to TRBJ1-5; D is undetermined. CDR3 length equals 14 residues. V was clipped by 1 base and J by 3 bases, with 10 bases between them. Germline V CDR1 and CDR2: SQVTM, ANQGSEA. The CDR3 region is CSVEGQTHNQPQHF. For the CDR3, the DNA is TGCAGCGTTGAAGGGCAGACCCACAATCAGCCCCAGCATTTT.

In this sample, this clone turned up many times. V gene TRBV11-2 combines with J gene TRBJ2-5; TRBD2 is a possible D gene (5 bases). The germline CDR1 and CDR2 sequences are SGHAT and FQNNGV. This CDR3 is 12 amino acids long. V was cut by 5 bases and J by 5 bases, with 9 bases left in between. Here the CDR3 reads CASSRDRETQYF. CDR3 bases: TGTGCCAGCAGCCGGGATAGGGAGACCCAGTACTTC.

This clone has only a few counts. The rearrangement joins TRBV19 to TRBJ2-5; D unclear. Trimming took off 9 bases at V and 6 bases at J, with 14 bases between the two ends. This CDR3 spans 12 amino acids. The germline V gene encodes CDR1 LNHDA and CDR2 SQIVND (reference sequence). CDR3 residues: CARPARWKTQYF. CDR3 nucleotide sequence: TGTGCCAGACCAGCGCGGTGGAAGACCCAGTACTTC.

V is TRBV11-2 and J is TRBJ1-1; D gene unclear. Germline values: CDR1 SGHAT, CDR2 FQNNGV. The CDR3 extends over 14 amino acids. V shed 1 base and J shed 0 bases, with 6 bases lying between them. CDR3 bases: TGTGCCAGCAGCTTAGTAAGCATGAACACTGAAGCTTTCTTT. Protein: CASSLVSMNTEAFF. The full variable domain, its missing parts supplied by reference TRBV11-2 and TRBJ1-1, is EAGVAQSPRYKIIEKRQSVAFWCNPISGHATLYWYQQILGQGPKLLIQFQNNGVVDDSQLPKDRFSAERLKGVDSTLKIQPAKLEDSAVYLCASSLVSMNTEAFFGQGTRLTVV.

This chain connects TRBV5-1 to TRBJ2-7, with 9 bases matching TRBD1. V lost 4 bases, J lost 5 bases, and 7 bases stayed unmatched. Per germline, CDR1 SGHRS and CDR2 YFSETQ. This CDR3 has 14 amino acids. The CDR3 DNA is TGCGCCAGCAGCAGGGGACAGGGAATTAACGAGCAGTACTTC. Amino acid sequence: CASSRGQGINEQYF.

This clone was recorded many times. The chain carries TRBV7-9 and TRBJ2-3, with TRBD2 identical over 7 bases. The ends lost 2 bases at V and 15 bases at J; junction bases unmatched: 8. This CDR3 is 12 amino acids long. CDR1 and CDR2 (germline): SEHNR, FQNEAQ (reference sequence). CDR3 in amino acids: CASSLRTGGGYF. The CDR3 DNA sequence: TGTGCCAGCAGCTTACGGACGGGGGGAGGCTATTTT.

This clone appeared many times. CDR3 sequence: CSASGALFEKLFF. For the CDR3, the DNA is TGCAGTGCTAGCGGGGCCCTATTCGAAAAACTGTTTTTT. The chain is built from TRBV20-1 and TRBJ1-4, with D perhaps TRBD1 (5 bases). V was pared by 3 bases and J by 8 bases, with 13 bases between. Germline V gene data show CDR1 as DFQATT and CDR2 as SNEGSKA (reference sequence). CDR3 length: 13 residues.

This clone has ten or more counts. Just one base apart from a much larger clone, this may be a read error. The chain couples TRBV27 to TRBJ1-4; TRBD1 matches at 8 bases. Germline V gives CDR1 MNHEY, CDR2 SMNVEV (reference sequence). This CDR3 has 15 amino acids. In DNA, the CDR3 is TGTGCCGGCAGTTTCATCGGACAGGGTAATGAAAAACTGTTTTTT. Protein product: CAGSFIGQGNEKLFF.

The chain is built from TRBV6-1 and TRBJ1-1; TRBD1 matches 8 bases. Trimming took 8 bases from V and 5 from J; bases not matched to a gene: 19. The CDR3 is 17 residues long. CDR1 and CDR2 from the germline V gene are MNHNS and SASEGT. The CDR3 bases are TGTGCCAGCTACGAGACAGGGGATAGCACCGGGGTGACTGAAGCTTTCTTT. Its protein is CASYETGDSTGVTEAFF.

A note on this clone: Possible read error: a much larger clone is one base away. CDR3 sequence reads: CASSPPGLAVYSEQFF. The CDR3 coding sequence is TGTGCCAGCTCACCACCGGGACTAGCGGTATACAGTGAGCAGTTCTTC. The chain recombines TRBV18 with TRBJ2-1; 11 nucleotides agree with TRBD2. The CDR3 has 16 amino acids. Germline assignment: CDR1 KGHSH and CDR2 LQKENI.